Below are 12 T cell receptor beta chains sequenced from a single sample in a study of blood T cell repertoires in COVID-19. TCRdb's copy holds only in-frame clones and misses some; the assay was immunoSEQ multiplex PCR. The sample yields about 370,000 clones, 80% to 90% seen once. The sample taken for sequencing was PBMCs or T cells enriched from blood (not recorded which). These receptors were obtained from a young man who had recovered from COVID-19.

This sequence joins TRBV3-1 (or the pseudogene TRBV3-2) and TRBJ2-2, with 10 bases that match TRBD1. The CDR3 totals 16 residues. CDR1 LGHDT and CDR2 YNNKEL come from the germline V gene (reference sequence). V was clipped by 4 bases and J by 5 bases; unmatched bases: 7. CDR3 amino acids: CASSRGQGVNTGELFF. The CDR3 region has the DNA TGTGCCAGCAGCCGAGGACAGGGGGTTAATACCGGGGAGCTGTTTTTT.

This clone occurred once. The CDR3 nucleotides are TGTGCCTGGTCCCGGTTTGGTCGAGGGACAGCGGGGGATCCCCAGCATTTT. This encodes CAWSRFGRGTAGDPQHF. The J gene is TRBJ1-5, the V gene TRBV30; 7 bases line up with TRBD1. After removal of 5 bases from V and 10 bases from J, the junction contained 23 bases not matched to a gene. The CDR3 runs 17 residues. CDR1 GTSNPN and CDR2 SVGIG come from the germline V gene (reference sequence).

The chain employs TRBV7-3 and TRBJ2-1; possible D gene TRBD1, 5 bases. V dropped 5 bases and J dropped 4 bases, with 15 bases sitting between them. This CDR3 region has 15 residues. CDR1 and CDR2 from the germline V gene are SGHTA and FQGTGA. The CDR3 DNA reads TGTGCCAGCAGCGGGGCAGTAGGAACTTACAATGAGCAGTTCTTC. This codes for CASSGAVGTYNEQFF.

The chain employs TRBV7-8 and TRBJ2-1; D possibly corresponds to TRBD2 (6 bases). The CDR3 runs 16 residues. V was clipped by 2 bases and J by 9 bases, with 20 bases between them. Germline CDR1 reads SGHVS; CDR2 reads FQNEAQ. The CDR3 nucleotides are TGTGCCAGCAGCTTATTCCCATACAGGAGGGCCGGTGAGCAGTTCTTC. It codes for CASSLFPYRRAGEQFF.

J is TRBJ2-7 and V is TRBV5-1, with TRBD1 identical over 7 bases. The CDR3 has 15 residues. Germline values: CDR1 SGHRS, CDR2 YFSETQ. V shed 3 bases and J 5 bases; nucleotides not matched to a gene: 11. CDR3 coding DNA: TGCGCCAGCAGCTACAACTTACAGGGGTTCAACGAGCAGTACTTC. Translation gives CASSYNLQGFNEQYF.

The chain recombines TRBV11-3 with TRBJ2-1, with TRBD1 as a possible D gene (5 bases). V lost 0 bases and J 0 bases, leaving 12 bases between the germline ends. The CDR3 spans 17 residues. The germline V gene has CDR1 SGHNT and CDR2 YENEEA. Here the CDR3 DNA reads TGTGCCAGCAGCTTAGAGTATCAGGGAAGCTCCTACAATGAGCAGTTCTTC. It specifies CASSLEYQGSSYNEQFF.

V gene TRBV12-3 or TRBV12-4 combines with J gene TRBJ1-1; 7 bases are a match to TRBD1. CDR3 size: 13 residues. Losses at the gene ends were 6 bases for V and 11 bases for J; bases not matched to a gene: 12. The DNA of the CDR3 is TGTGCCAGCAGGACCACCCTACAGGGGCGGGCTTTCTTT. This encodes CASRTTLQGRAFF.

A single count supports this clone. The chain has TRBV25-1 and TRBJ1-4; TRBD1 is a possible D gene (6 bases). V was cut by 6 bases and J by 10 bases, with 18 bases left in between. Germline CDR1 and CDR2: MGHDK and SYGVNS. The CDR3 loop spans 14 amino acids. CDR3 region: CASSPQGRGGKLFF. The DNA of the CDR3 is TGTGCCAGCAGCCCCCAGGGGCGGGGGGGAAAACTGTTTTTT.

The chain joins TRBV5-1 to TRBJ1-2; 9 nucleotides agree with TRBD1. The CDR3 is 18 amino acids. Per the germline V gene, CDR1 is SGHRS and CDR2 is YFSETQ. V dropped 4 bases and J dropped 4; count of bases not matched to a gene: 17. Here the CDR3 DNA reads TGCGCCAGCAGCCTGTGGTTACCGGGACAGGGCTTCCTCTATGGCTACACCTTC. It codes for CASSLWLPGQGFLYGYTF.

The chain is built from TRBV5-1 and TRBJ2-2; 8 bases are shared with TRBD2. The ends lost 4 bases at V and 5 bases at J; junction bases unmatched: 7. The CDR3 covers 15 residues. From germline, CDR1 is SGHRS and CDR2 YFSETQ. CDR3 loop: CASSTLAGETGELFF. CDR3 DNA sequence: TGCGCCAGCAGCACCCTAGCGGGTGAGACCGGGGAGCTGTTTTTT.

This chain uses TRBV7-2 with TRBJ2-3, with TRBD2 matching over 9 bases. This CDR3 contains 15 residues. J lost 5 bases, V lost 5 bases, and 8 bases had no gene match. CDR1 is SGHTA and CDR2 is FQGNSA in the germline V gene. In DNA, the CDR3 is TGTGCCAGCAGCCCAATAGCGGGAGCAGGAGATACGCAGTATTTT. The encoded protein is CASSPIAGAGDTQYF.

J is TRBJ1-5 and V is TRBV12-3 or TRBV12-4, with unresolved D. Deletions cut 0 bases from V and 5 bases from J, with 5 bases between. The CDR3 is made up of 13 amino acids. The CDR3 DNA reads as TGTGCCAGCAGTTTAGCCCCCGATCAGCCCCAGCATTTT. This sequence encodes CASSLAPDQPQHF.